The 30 T cell receptor beta chains given below trace back to one sample, sequenced in a study of blood T cells in healthy people across ages. Primed by a sample-barcoded 5' primer and a J-beta primer mix, a second PCR proceeded for 7 to 11 cycles. One entry per CDR3 protein, called by TCRdb with MiXCR from the 5' RACE reads. The sample carries more than 800,000 distinct CDR3 sequences, 25% to 35% recorded once. The sequenced sample consisted of blood. The receptor set was obtained from a woman older than 75 in good health.

This chain links TRBV24-1 with TRBJ1-2; D gene uncertain. This CDR3 is 14 amino acids long. V was pared by 2 bases and J by 4 bases, with 10 bases between. Germline assignment: CDR1 KGHDR and CDR2 SFDVKD. The CDR3 reads CATSDSTDTYGYTF. The CDR3 nucleotides read TGTGCCACCAGTGATTCCACCGACACCTATGGCTACACCTTC.

This clonotype appeared many times. The rearrangement joins TRBV30 to TRBJ1-2; D possibly corresponds to TRBD1 (5 bases). The germline V gene has CDR1 GTSNPN and CDR2 SVGIG (reference sequence). Trimming pared 1 base from V and 2 bases from J, leaving 5 bases between. This CDR3 comprises 12 residues. The CDR3 coding sequence is TGTGCCTGGAGTGGGGGCAACTATGGCTACACCTTC. This codes for CAWSGGNYGYTF.

V gene TRBV15 combines with J gene TRBJ2-2; D ambiguous. CDR1 is LNHNV, CDR2 YYDKDF, per germline (reference sequence). Trimming took off 2 bases at V and 1 base at J, with 5 bases between the two ends. The CDR3 sequence is 14 residues long. DNA of the CDR3: TGTGCCACCAGCAGAACATGGAACACCGGGGAGCTGTTTTTT. Protein sequence: CATSRTWNTGELFF.

This clonotype was recorded a few times. This sequence joins TRBV18 and TRBJ1-2; TRBD1 matches at 8 bases. The V gene's germline CDR1 is KGHSH and CDR2 LQKENI. Trimming removed 2 bases from V and 0 bases from J; junction bases left unmatched: 2. This CDR3 spans 15 amino acids. The DNA of the CDR3 is TGTGCCAGCTCACCAAGGGACAGGACTAACTATGGCTACACCTTC. Translating gives CASSPRDRTNYGYTF.

As to this clonotype: This may come from a read error, since a much larger clone is one base off. The gene calls are TRBV12-3 or TRBV12-4 and TRBJ2-3, with TRBD1 identical over 7 bases. The CDR3 is 14 residues long. The V and J ends lost 10 bases and 2 bases, in that order; junction bases with no gene match: 9. In nucleotides, the CDR3 is TGTGCCAACAGACCGACAGGGTACACAGATACGCAGTATTTT. Translating gives CANRPTGYTDTQYF.

This clonotype occurred a few times. The gene calls are TRBV20-1 and TRBJ2-5; 9 bases agree with TRBD1. The germline CDR1 and CDR2 sequences are DFQATT and SNEGSKA (reference sequence). The CDR3 has 14 amino acids. V dropped 0 bases and J dropped 5; count of bases not matched to a gene: 4. The CDR3 nucleotides are TGCAGTGCTAGAGAGGGACAGGGTTGGGAGACCCAGTACTTC. Translated, it gives CSAREGQGWETQYF.

V is TRBV11-3 and J is TRBJ2-6; D is uncertain. Germline loops: CDR1 SGHNT, CDR2 YENEEA. The CDR3 has 17 residues. V was cut by 5 bases and J by 0 bases, with 14 bases left in between. The CDR3 reads CASSKALLLSGANVLTF. The CDR3 coding sequence is TGTGCCAGCAGCAAGGCGCTACTTCTCTCTGGGGCCAACGTCCTGACTTTC. Filled out from reference TRBV11-3 and TRBJ2-6, the complete variable domain reads EAGVVQSPRYKIIEKKQPVAFWCNPISGHNTLYWYLQNLGQGPELLIRYENEEAVDDSQLPKDRFSAERLKGVDSTLKIQPAELGDSAVYLCASSKALLLSGANVLTFGAGSRLTVL.

This clonotype was found many times. The CDR3 spells CASSAQIPTAQRGSEQFF. For the CDR3, the DNA is TGTGCCAGCAGCGCTCAAATCCCGACTGCCCAGCGGGGCAGTGAGCAGTTCTTC. This chain links TRBV21-1 with TRBJ2-1; the table assigns TRBD2, which was not confirmed against the DNA. TRBV21-1 corresponds to a pseudogene. The CDR3 length is 18 residues.

This clonotype was observed many times. This rearrangement joins TRBV6-2 or TRBV6-3 to TRBJ1-5, with 7 bases lining up with TRBD1. This CDR3 is 15 amino acids long. V gave up 6 bases and J gave up 0 bases; unmatched junction bases: 5. Germline-derived CDR1 and CDR2 are MNHEY and SVGEGT. This CDR3 reads CASRKGQHSNQPQHF. The CDR3 DNA reads TGTGCCAGCAGAAAGGGACAGCATAGCAATCAGCCCCAGCATTTT.

This sequence joins TRBV7-8 and TRBJ2-1, with D perhaps matching TRBD1 (5 bases). Per the germline V gene, CDR1 is SGHVS and CDR2 is FQNEAQ. The CDR3 length is 13 residues. Trimming cost V 5 bases and J 5 bases, with 10 bases left between them. The CDR3 spells CASSQSDNNEQFF. The CDR3, as DNA: TGTGCCAGCAGCCAATCGGACAACAATGAGCAGTTCTTC.

The rearrangement uses TRBV5-1 and TRBJ2-5; 7 bases are shared with TRBD1. The CDR3 contains 16 residues. J was trimmed by 11 bases and V by 4 bases; bases with no gene match: 20. Germline V gives CDR1 SGHRS, CDR2 YFSETQ. The CDR3 loop is CASSRGGGYGQDEQYF. In nucleotides, the CDR3 is TGCGCCAGCAGCCGAGGGGGCGGGTACGGACAAGATGAGCAGTACTTC.

In this sample, this clonotype turned up a few times. With a much larger clone just one base away, this may be a read error. This chain links TRBV3-1 with TRBJ2-5, with D possibly being TRBD2 (6 bases). CDR1 LGHDT and CDR2 YNNKEL come from the germline V gene (reference sequence). The ends were cut back, 1 base at V and 1 base at J, with 13 bases in the middle. The CDR3 length is 16 residues. The CDR3 coding sequence is TGTGCCAGCAGCCAAGGTCGAGGACTATTCCAAGAGACCCAGTACTTC. This encodes CASSQGRGLFQETQYF.

The chain employs TRBV25-1 and TRBJ1-1; 7 positions match TRBD1. Germline values: CDR1 MGHDK, CDR2 SYGVNS. The CDR3 is 16 amino acids. J was trimmed by 5 bases and V by 6 bases; bases with no gene match: 15. The CDR3 DNA follows: TGTGCCAGCAGACCACCCGTAAACAGGGGTCAAACTGAAGCTTTCTTT. Its translation: CASRPPVNRGQTEAFF.

The rearrangement joins TRBV7-2 to TRBJ2-1; D is possibly TRBD1 (6 bases). CDR1 and CDR2 (germline): SGHTA, FQGNSA. V gave up 5 bases and J gave up 5 bases, with 19 bases separating them. CDR3 size: 16 residues. CDR3 in DNA: TGTGCCAGCAGCCCCACCGGGACAAGTATCGACAATGAGCAGTTCTTC. Amino acid sequence: CASSPTGTSIDNEQFF.

The table lists this clonotype with a few counts. This chain links TRBV10-3 with TRBJ2-5; TRBD2 agrees at 8 bases. The J call is in doubt because the DNA end fits TRBJ2-7 better. The germline gives CDR1 ENHRY, CDR2 SYGVKD. CDR3 length equals 14 residues. CDR3 nucleotides: TGTGCCACCAAAGATCCGGGACTAGGCTCCGAGCAGTACTTC. As protein: CATKDPGLGSEQYF.

This clonotype was seen just once. This chain connects TRBV19 to TRBJ2-4, with D perhaps TRBD1 (6 bases). V was shortened by 7 bases and J by 13 bases, with 26 bases between the two germline ends. CDR3 length equals 15 residues. CDR1 is LNHDA, CDR2 SQIVND, per germline (reference sequence). The CDR3 DNA reads as TGTGCCAGTAACGCGGACAGCCCTACAAGGGATGAGCAGTACTTC. It specifies CASNADSPTRDEQYF.

The genes are TRBV6-1 and TRBJ1-5, with D possibly being TRBD1 (6 bases). This CDR3 contains 13 residues. Germline V gives CDR1 MNHNS, CDR2 SASEGT. The V gene lost 4 bases and the J gene lost 15 bases, with 19 bases spanning the gap. CDR3 DNA sequence: TGTGCCAGCAGTGGAGGGGGTGGGGTTACTGGGCATTTT. It is translated as CASSGGGGVTGHF.

The J gene is TRBJ2-7, the V gene TRBV3-1; perhaps TRBD2 as D (7 bases). There are 17 residues in the CDR3. V was trimmed by 2 bases and J by 7 bases, leaving 24 bases between them. In germline, CDR1 is LGHDT, CDR2 YNNKEL (reference sequence). CDR3 protein: CASSQTRGGLAHNEQYF. In DNA, the CDR3 is TGTGCCAGCAGCCAAACGAGGGGGGGCCTAGCGCACAATGAGCAGTACTTC.

The chain employs TRBV12-3 or TRBV12-4 and TRBJ1-5, with TRBD1 identical over 12 bases. The V segment lost 6 bases and the J segment 7 bases; nucleotides outside the gene matches: 10. This CDR3 has 16 amino acids. CDR3 DNA sequence: TGTGCCAGCAGCCAAACCGGGACAGGGGGCTTGCAGCCCCAGCATTTT. This gives the protein CASSQTGTGGLQPQHF.

The chain is built from TRBV5-1 and TRBJ2-5; 13 bases are a match to TRBD2. Germline CDR1 reads SGHRS; CDR2 reads YFSETQ. The ends lost 4 bases at V and 1 base at J; junction bases unmatched: 13. CDR3 length equals 19 residues. CDR3 sequence: CASSLGGTSGVTRQETQYF. DNA of the CDR3: TGCGCCAGCAGCCTGGGGGGGACTAGCGGGGTAACCCGCCAAGAGACCCAGTACTTC.

CDR3 DNA: TGTGCCAGCAGTCCACCGGGACGGGACTACGAGCAGTACTTC. As protein: CASSPPGRDYEQYF. V is TRBV6-6 and J is TRBJ2-7; TRBD1 or TRBD2 may be the D gene (5 bases each). The length of the CDR3 is 14 residues. The ends were cut back, 5 bases at V and 3 bases at J, with 14 bases in the middle. CDR1 is MNHNY, CDR2 SVGAGI, per germline (reference sequence).

The rearrangement uses TRBV5-1 and TRBJ2-5; D perhaps matches TRBD1 (8 bases). In germline, CDR1 is SGHRS, CDR2 YFSETQ. The CDR3 loop spans 14 amino acids. The V and J ends lost 7 bases and 7 bases respectively, with 20 bases between them. The CDR3, as DNA: TGCGCCAGCGGCCCAGGGGGCGCGGGGGTGACCCAGTACTTC. Translation gives CASGPGGAGVTQYF.

The rearrangement uses TRBV11-2 and TRBJ1-2; tentatively, D is TRBD1 (5 bases). Between the trimmed V and J ends, which lost 5 bases and 4 bases, there was a span of 14 bases. The CDR3 is made up of 14 amino acids. CDR1 and CDR2 (germline): SGHAT, FQNNGV. The CDR3, as DNA: TGTGCCAGCAGCCCCGGTGGGGGTGGCTATGGCTACACCTTC. It encodes CASSPGGGGYGYTF. The variable domain in full, completed from reference TRBV11-2 and TRBJ1-2, reads EAGVAQSPRYKIIEKRQSVAFWCNPISGHATLYWYQQILGQGPKLLIQFQNNGVVDDSQLPKDRFSAERLKGVDSTLKIQPAKLEDSAVYLCASSPGGGGYGYTFGSGTRLTVV.

This clonotype showed up many times. This sequence joins TRBV7-2 and TRBJ2-1, with TRBD2 matching over 7 bases. Losses at the gene ends were 5 bases for V and 4 bases for J; bases not matched to a gene: 5. There are 14 residues in the CDR3. Germline loops: CDR1 SGHTA, CDR2 FQGNSA. In nucleotides, the CDR3 is TGTGCCAGCAGCGAGAGAGCGGGGTACAATGAGCAGTTCTTC. It is translated as CASSERAGYNEQFF.

In its sample, this clonotype was seen many times. The genes are TRBV7-2 and TRBJ2-5, with D maybe TRBD2 (5 bases). The CDR3 is 16 residues long. Trimming pared 1 base from V and 4 bases from J, leaving 16 bases between. Germline loops: CDR1 SGHTA, CDR2 FQGNSA. CDR3 in amino acids: CASSLVGAGLGETQYF. CDR3 DNA: TGTGCCAGCAGCTTAGTAGGTGCGGGCTTGGGAGAGACCCAGTACTTC.

The chain links TRBV20-1 to TRBJ2-7; 8 nucleotides line up with TRBD1. The CDR3 is made up of 14 amino acids. The germline V gene encodes CDR1 DFQATT and CDR2 SNEGSKA (reference sequence). After removal of 7 bases from V and 3 bases from J, the junction contained 11 bases not matched to a gene. For the CDR3, the DNA is TGCAGTGTCCCTCCCCGGACAGGGAACTACGAGCAGTACTTC. Amino acid sequence: CSVPPRTGNYEQYF.

As for this clonotype: With a much larger clone just one base away, this may be a read error. The chain employs TRBV5-1 and TRBJ2-5; 8 bases match TRBD1. The CDR3 runs 14 residues. Germline V CDR1 and CDR2: SGHRS, YFSETQ. V trimming: 3 bases; J trimming: 11 bases; junction bases outside the gene matches: 12. CDR3 DNA sequence: TGCGCCAGCAGCTCAGGGACAGGCAACAATGAGCAGTACTTC. Translation gives CASSSGTGNNEQYF.

In its sample, this clonotype was seen many times. The V call is TRBV6-5, the J call TRBJ1-6; tentatively, D is TRBD1 (5 bases). Trimming took off 1 base at V and 6 bases at J, with 16 bases between the two ends. Germline V lookup: CDR1 MNHEY, CDR2 SVGAGI. The CDR3 is made up of 17 amino acids. CDR3 sequence: CASSYYAPQVSNSPLHF. The CDR3 DNA reads as TGTGCCAGCAGTTACTATGCCCCACAGGTTTCTAATTCACCCCTCCACTTT.

The CDR3 coding sequence is TGTGCCAGCAGCCAATCCGGGGTCAATCAGCCCCAGCATTTT. It translates to CASSQSGVNQPQHF. The chain joins TRBV14 to TRBJ1-5; D is unresolved. Trimming cost V 2 bases and J 3 bases, with 8 bases left between them. The CDR3 has 14 residues. The germline V gene encodes CDR1 SGHDN and CDR2 FVKESK.

Worth noting for this clonotype: A much larger clone lies a single base off, so this may be a read error. The V and J genes are TRBV6-1 and TRBJ2-4; D not certain. Near its end, the DNA agrees better with TRBJ2-5, so the J call may be wrong. Germline V gives CDR1 MNHNS, CDR2 SASEGT. The CDR3 contains 13 residues. CDR3 sequence: CASSEATPVTQYF. CDR3 sequence (DNA): TGTGCCAGCAGTGAAGCGACCCCGGTGACCCAGTACTTC.